This T cell receptor (beta chain) was recovered during a study of blood T cells in healthy people across ages. The CDR3 has 18 amino acids. From germline, CDR1 is LNHNV and CDR2 YYDKDF (reference sequence). The V segment lost 3 bases and the J segment 4 bases; nucleotides outside the gene matches: 11. For the second PCR, which ran for about 6 to 12 cycles, a sample-barcoded 5' primer and a J-beta primer mix were used. A single record per CDR3 protein comes from TCRdb applying MiXCR to the 5' RACE reads. The table lists about 1.6 million distinct CDR3 sequences, about 32% of them singletons. This clonotype has only one observation.

V gene TRBV15 combines with J gene TRBJ2-3, with 12 nucleotides matching TRBD2. This sequence originates from a woman aged 30 to 39 in good health. The material sequenced was blood. This chain's CDR3 is CATSRDRLAGVFPDTQYF. The CDR3 DNA is TGTGCCACCAGCAGGGACCGACTAGCGGGAGTTTTCCCAGATACGCAGTATTTT.